This T cell receptor beta chain was obtained from a study of neurological immune-mediated disorders. Study findings and constraints: When the repertoires were sorted by phylogenetic grouping, those of 18 of 34 multiple sclerosis patients ended up in one related-CDR3 cluster, a possible signature.

Time point reported: longitudinal time-point 2. A total of 2 million PBMCs stored at -80 degrees C provided the unsorted libraries. Germline-derived CDR1 and CDR2 are SQVTM and ANQGSEA. The V gene lost 0 bases and the J gene lost 3 bases, with 12 bases spanning the gap. The CDR3 runs 14 residues. The making of cDNA relied on 5'RACE with 10-nucleotide random UMIs. MiXCR was run by TCRdb on the 5' RACE reads, yielding one entry per CDR3 protein. Of some 80,000 distinct CDR3 sequences in the sample, over 4.5% were seen once. This clonotype was observed many times. Its antigen is currently unknown. The V call is TRBV29-1, the J call TRBJ2-7; D is undetermined. The TCR comes from a woman in her sixties or seventies with multiple sclerosis. Sequencing was performed on PBMCs. CDR3 amino acids: CSVEDRNGFYEQYF. Written as DNA, the CDR3 is TGCAGCGTTGAAGATCGGAACGGATTCTACGAGCAGTACTTC.